The next 2 T cell receptor beta chains were all read from a single sample in a study of cytomegalovirus exposure and HLA in healthy donors. Amplification used 60 Vbeta primers and 13 Jbeta primers. Repertoires were generated with immunoSEQ multiplex PCR, while TCRdb's copy carries only in-frame clones and drops some. Among around 100,000 clones, approximately 70% were seen once, and the ten largest hold roughly 0.82%. The source material was PBMCs. The receptors were gathered from a woman aged 25 to 39 in good health and CMV-seronegative.

V gene TRBV25-1 combines with J gene TRBJ2-3; TRBD1 aligns across 7 bases. The germline CDR1 and CDR2 sequences are MGHDK and SYGVNS. The junction had 6 bases not matched to a gene; V was cut back by 3 bases and J by 3 bases. This CDR3 region has 15 residues. DNA for the CDR3: TGTGCCAGCAGTGATGGGGGACAGCCAACAGATACGCAGTATTTT. It translates to CASSDGGQPTDTQYF.

This chain uses TRBV10-1 with TRBJ2-1, with D perhaps matching TRBD2 (5 bases). The CDR3 runs to 15 residues. Trimming shortened V by 8 bases and J by 8 bases, and 22 bases separated the two germline ends. Germline V gene sequence: CDR1 WNHNN, CDR2 SYGVQD (reference sequence). The CDR3 sequence is CASQERGETIDEQFF. The DNA of the CDR3 is TGCGCCAGCCAAGAACGGGGTGAAACGATCGATGAGCAGTTCTTC.